The rows below give T cell receptor beta chains drawn from one sample of a study of blood T cell repertoires in COVID-19. Method: immunoSEQ multiplex PCR; TCRdb's copy keeps in-frame clones and lacks some. The data show approximately 210,000 clones, around 81% seen once. The material sequenced was PBMCs or T cells enriched from blood (not recorded which). These receptors were obtained from a woman aged 45-65 years with acute COVID-19. The CDR3 runs from the conserved cysteine through the conserved F or W. D genes are given only for firm matches. Size is omitted from some rows. Given values are once, few, many or a class for expanded clones.

d_call: TRBD1
clone_size: .
v_call: TRBV5-1
j_call: TRBJ2-3
cdr3_nt: TGCGCCAGCAGCCCGGGACAGCTCACAGATACGCAGTATTTT
cdr3_aa: CASSPGQLTDTQYF

d_call: .
clone_size: .
v_call: TRBV5-8
j_call: TRBJ1-2
cdr3_nt: TGTGCCAGCAGCTTGGCGCCGGGGTATGGCTACACCTTC
cdr3_aa: CASSLAPGYGYTF

d_call: TRBD1
clone_size: .
v_call: TRBV19
j_call: TRBJ2-6
cdr3_nt: TGTGCCAGTAGTGTTGGGGACAGGGTTTACTCTGGGGCCAACGTCCTGACTTTC
cdr3_aa: CASSVGDRVYSGANVLTF

d_call: .
clone_size: .
v_call: TRBV28
j_call: TRBJ2-7
cdr3_nt: TGTGCCAGTCAGGGTCCTTACGAGCAGTACTTC
cdr3_aa: CASQGPYEQYF

d_call: .
clone_size: .
v_call: TRBV6-4
j_call: TRBJ1-5
cdr3_nt: TGTGCCAGCAGCGAACAGGGTGGTCAGCCCCAGCATTTT
cdr3_aa: CASSEQGGQPQHF

d_call: TRBD2
clone_size: .
v_call: TRBV7-2
j_call: TRBJ2-3
cdr3_nt: TGTGCCAGCAGCCCAGGGGGACTAGCGTCAGATACGCAGTATTTT
cdr3_aa: CASSPGGLASDTQYF

d_call: TRBD1
clone_size: .
v_call: TRBV11-3
j_call: TRBJ2-7
cdr3_nt: TGTGCCAGCAGGGGACAGGGGGACGAGCAGTACTTC
cdr3_aa: CASRGQGDEQYF

d_call: .
clone_size: few
v_call: TRBV9
j_call: TRBJ2-6
cdr3_nt: TGTGCCAGCAGCTTGCGACAGGGAGGAATAAACTCTGGGGCCAACGTCCTGACTTTC
cdr3_aa: CASSLRQGGINSGANVLTF

d_call: .
clone_size: .
v_call: TRBV2
j_call: TRBJ2-1
cdr3_nt: TGTGCCAGCAGTGTGCACAGGGGGGGCTCCTACAATGAGCAGTTCTTC
cdr3_aa: CASSVHRGGSYNEQFF

d_call: TRBD2
clone_size: once
v_call: TRBV27
j_call: TRBJ2-7
cdr3_nt: TGTGCCAGCAGTGAGGCATTACTAGCGGGGGTGATCTACGAGCAGTACTTC
cdr3_aa: CASSEALLAGVIYEQYF

d_call: .
clone_size: few
v_call: TRBV7-2
j_call: TRBJ1-2
cdr3_nt: TGTGCCAGCAGAAGCACACAGGGAACGGTCTACACCTTC
cdr3_aa: CASRSTQGTVYTF

d_call: TRBD1
clone_size: .
v_call: TRBV7-9
j_call: TRBJ1-1
cdr3_nt: TGTGCCAGCAGCTTAGCACAGGGGGCGAGCACTGAAGCTTTCTTT
cdr3_aa: CASSLAQGASTEAFF

d_call: TRBD2
clone_size: .
v_call: TRBV7-3
j_call: TRBJ2-5
cdr3_nt: TGTGCCAGCAGCCCAGGGACTAGCGGGCGGGCGGTAGAGACCCAGTACTTC
cdr3_aa: CASSPGTSGRAVETQYF

d_call: .
clone_size: once
v_call: TRBV18
j_call: TRBJ1-1
cdr3_nt: TGTGCCAGCTCACAAGGTAAACGGGCGGGCACTGAAGCTTTCTTT
cdr3_aa: CASSQGKRAGTEAFF

d_call: .
clone_size: .
v_call: TRBV12-3/TRBV12-4
j_call: TRBJ1-1
cdr3_nt: TGTGCCAGCAGCATAGTAAACACTGAAGCTTTCTTT
cdr3_aa: CASSIVNTEAFF

d_call: .
clone_size: .
v_call: TRBV24-1
j_call: TRBJ1-4
cdr3_nt: TGTGCCACCAGTGAGGGGCGGGGTGAAAAACTGTTTTTT
cdr3_aa: CATSEGRGEKLFF

d_call: TRBD2
clone_size: .
v_call: TRBV27
j_call: TRBJ2-4
cdr3_nt: TGTGCCAGCAGTTTAGGGACTAGCGGGGGAATAGCCAAAAACATTCAGTACTTC
cdr3_aa: CASSLGTSGGIAKNIQYF

d_call: TRBD1
clone_size: .
v_call: TRBV5-1
j_call: TRBJ2-5
cdr3_nt: TGCGCCAGCAGCTTGAACCCGGGACAGGTCCCAGGGACCCAGTACTTC
cdr3_aa: CASSLNPGQVPGTQYF

d_call: TRBD1
clone_size: .
v_call: TRBV7-9
j_call: TRBJ1-6
cdr3_nt: TGTGCCAGCAGCCCTACTAAGACAGGGAGAAATAATTCACCCCTCCACTTT
cdr3_aa: CASSPTKTGRNNSPLHF

d_call: .
clone_size: few
v_call: TRBV28
j_call: TRBJ2-2
cdr3_nt: TGTGCCAGCAGGGCCCAGGGAAGCGGGGAGCTGTTTTTT
cdr3_aa: CASRAQGSGELFF

d_call: TRBD2
clone_size: .
v_call: TRBV19
j_call: TRBJ2-5
cdr3_nt: TGTGCCAGTAGTCCGGGAGGGCTCAGTCCGGGGACCCAGTACTTC
cdr3_aa: CASSPGGLSPGTQYF